This TCR beta chain emerged from a study of blood T cell repertoires in COVID-19. Study in general: Sites across the United States, Italy and Spain contributed samples from acute and convalescent COVID-19. PBMCs, B-cell-depleted T cells, or T cells provided the cDNA or gDNA that made up the material.

Repertoires were generated with immunoSEQ multiplex PCR, while TCRdb's copy carries only in-frame clones and drops some. The sample records 270,000 or so clones, about four fifths being singletons. Looked up from germline, CDR1 is KGHDR and CDR2 is SFDVKD. J gave up 4 bases and V 5 bases, and 7 bases lay outside the gene matches. The CDR3 consists of 15 residues. The specimen sequenced was peripheral blood. V and J are TRBV24-1 and TRBJ2-7; TRBD2 matches 10 bases. This TCR came from a woman between 18 and 29 years old with acute or convalescent COVID-19. In nucleotides, the CDR3 is TGTGCCACCAGTGGCCTTAGCGGGAGGACTTACGAGCAGTACTTC. Its protein is CATSGLSGRTYEQYF.